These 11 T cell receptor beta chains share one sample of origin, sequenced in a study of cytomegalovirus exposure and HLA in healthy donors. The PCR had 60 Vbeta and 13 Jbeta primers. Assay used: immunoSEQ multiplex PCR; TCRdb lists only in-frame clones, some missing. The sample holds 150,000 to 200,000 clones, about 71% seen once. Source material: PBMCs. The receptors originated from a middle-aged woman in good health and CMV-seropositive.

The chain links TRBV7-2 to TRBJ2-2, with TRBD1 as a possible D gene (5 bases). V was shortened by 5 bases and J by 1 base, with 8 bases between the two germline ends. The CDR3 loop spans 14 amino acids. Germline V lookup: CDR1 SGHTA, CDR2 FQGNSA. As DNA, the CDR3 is TGTGCCAGCAGCCAAGGACAGAACACCGGGGAGCTGTTTTTT. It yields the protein CASSQGQNTGELFF.

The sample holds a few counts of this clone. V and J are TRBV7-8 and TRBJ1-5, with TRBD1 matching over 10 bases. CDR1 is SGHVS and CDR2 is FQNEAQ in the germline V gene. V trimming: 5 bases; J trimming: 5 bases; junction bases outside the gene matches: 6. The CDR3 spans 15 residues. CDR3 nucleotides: TGTGCCAGCAGCCCCAGACAGGGGGCCTATCAGCCCCAGCATTTT. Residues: CASSPRQGAYQPQHF.

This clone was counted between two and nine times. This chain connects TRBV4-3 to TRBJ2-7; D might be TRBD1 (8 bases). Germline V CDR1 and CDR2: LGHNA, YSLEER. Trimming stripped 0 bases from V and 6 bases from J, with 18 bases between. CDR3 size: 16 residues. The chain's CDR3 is CASSQDSGNRGGEQYF. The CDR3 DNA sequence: TGCGCCAGCAGCCAAGACTCCGGGAACAGGGGGGGCGAGCAGTACTTC.

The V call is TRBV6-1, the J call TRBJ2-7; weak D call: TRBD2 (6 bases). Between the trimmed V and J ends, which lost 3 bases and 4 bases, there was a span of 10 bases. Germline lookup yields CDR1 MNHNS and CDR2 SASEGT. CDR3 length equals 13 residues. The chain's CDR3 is CASSEDYPYEQYF. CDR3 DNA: TGTGCCAGCAGTGAGGACTATCCGTACGAGCAGTACTTC.

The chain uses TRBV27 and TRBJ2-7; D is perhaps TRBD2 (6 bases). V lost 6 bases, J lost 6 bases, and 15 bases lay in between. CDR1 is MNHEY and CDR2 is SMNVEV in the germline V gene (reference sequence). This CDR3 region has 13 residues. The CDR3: CASSRLDRSEQYF. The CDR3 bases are TGTGCCAGCAGCCGACTAGACCGAAGCGAGCAGTACTTC.

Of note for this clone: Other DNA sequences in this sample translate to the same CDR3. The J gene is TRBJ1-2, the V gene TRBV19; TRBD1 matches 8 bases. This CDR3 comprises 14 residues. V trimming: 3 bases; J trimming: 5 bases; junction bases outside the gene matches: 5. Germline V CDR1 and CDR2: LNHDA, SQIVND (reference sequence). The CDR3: CASSIRTGTYGYTF. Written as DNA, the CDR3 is TGTGCCAGTAGTATCAGGACAGGGACTTATGGCTACACCTTC.

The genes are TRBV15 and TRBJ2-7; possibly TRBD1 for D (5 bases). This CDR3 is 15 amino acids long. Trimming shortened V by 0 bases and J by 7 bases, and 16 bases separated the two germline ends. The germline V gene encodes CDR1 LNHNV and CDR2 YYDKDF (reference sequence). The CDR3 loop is CATSRDPQGLREQYF. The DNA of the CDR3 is TGTGCCACCAGCAGAGATCCCCAGGGCCTACGGGAGCAGTACTTC.

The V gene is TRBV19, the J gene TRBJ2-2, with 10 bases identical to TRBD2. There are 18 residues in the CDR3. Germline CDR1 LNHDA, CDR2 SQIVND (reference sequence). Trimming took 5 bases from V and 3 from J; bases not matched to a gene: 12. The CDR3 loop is CASSYRVLAGWDTGELFF. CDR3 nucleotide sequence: TGTGCCAGTAGTTACAGGGTACTAGCGGGATGGGACACCGGGGAGCTGTTTTTT.

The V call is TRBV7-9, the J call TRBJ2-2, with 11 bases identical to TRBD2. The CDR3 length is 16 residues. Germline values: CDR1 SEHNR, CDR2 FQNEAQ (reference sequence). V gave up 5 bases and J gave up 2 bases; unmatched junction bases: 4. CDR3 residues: CASSLGLAANTGELFF. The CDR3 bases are TGTGCCAGCAGCCTGGGACTAGCGGCTAACACCGGGGAGCTGTTTTTT. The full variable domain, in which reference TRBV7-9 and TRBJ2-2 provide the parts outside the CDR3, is DTGVSQNPRHKITKRGQNVTFRCDPISEHNRLYWYRQTLGQGPEFLTYFQNEAQLEKSRLLSDRFSAERPKGSFSTLEIQRTEQGDSAMYLCASSLGLAANTGELFFGEGSRLTVL.

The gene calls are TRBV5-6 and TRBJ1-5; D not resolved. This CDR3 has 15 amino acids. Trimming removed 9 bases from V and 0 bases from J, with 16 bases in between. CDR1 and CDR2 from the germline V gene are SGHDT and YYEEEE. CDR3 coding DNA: TGTGCCATCGATTTCCGTCGCGGTAGCAATCAGCCCCAGCATTTT. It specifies CAIDFRRGSNQPQHF.

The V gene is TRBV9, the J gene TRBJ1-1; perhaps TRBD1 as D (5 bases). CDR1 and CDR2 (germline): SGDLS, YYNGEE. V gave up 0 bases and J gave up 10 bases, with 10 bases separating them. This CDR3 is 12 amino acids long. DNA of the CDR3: TGTGCCAGCAGCGTAGGCCAGGGTGGAGCTTTCTTT. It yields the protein CASSVGQGGAFF.